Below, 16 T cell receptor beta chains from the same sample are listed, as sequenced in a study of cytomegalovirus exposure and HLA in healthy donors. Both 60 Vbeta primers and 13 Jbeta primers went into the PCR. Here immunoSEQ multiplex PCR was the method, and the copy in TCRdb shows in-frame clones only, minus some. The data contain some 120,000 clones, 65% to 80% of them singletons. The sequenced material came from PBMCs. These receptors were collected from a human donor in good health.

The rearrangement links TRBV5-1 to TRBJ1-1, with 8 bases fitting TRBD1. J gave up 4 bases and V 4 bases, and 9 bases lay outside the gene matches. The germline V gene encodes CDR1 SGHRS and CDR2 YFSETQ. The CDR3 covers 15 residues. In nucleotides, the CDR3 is TGCGCCAGCAGCGCGACAGGGGATGGTTTCACTGAAGCTTTCTTT. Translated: CASSATGDGFTEAFF. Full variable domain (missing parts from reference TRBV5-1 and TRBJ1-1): KAGVTQTPRYLIKTRGQQVTLSCSPISGHRSVSWYQQTPGQGLQFLFEYFSETQRNKGNFPGRFSGRQFSNSRSEMNVSTLELGDSALYLCASSATGDGFTEAFFGQGTRLTVV.

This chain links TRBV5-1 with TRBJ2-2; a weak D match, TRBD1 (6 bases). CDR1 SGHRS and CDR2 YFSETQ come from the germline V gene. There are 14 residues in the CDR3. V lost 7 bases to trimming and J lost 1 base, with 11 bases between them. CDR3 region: CASRPTGNTGELFF. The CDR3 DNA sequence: TGCGCCAGCCGCCCGACAGGGAACACCGGGGAGCTGTTTTTT. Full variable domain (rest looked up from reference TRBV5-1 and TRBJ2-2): KAGVTQTPRYLIKTRGQQVTLSCSPISGHRSVSWYQQTPGQGLQFLFEYFSETQRNKGNFPGRFSGRQFSNSRSEMNVSTLELGDSALYLCASRPTGNTGELFFGEGSRLTVL.

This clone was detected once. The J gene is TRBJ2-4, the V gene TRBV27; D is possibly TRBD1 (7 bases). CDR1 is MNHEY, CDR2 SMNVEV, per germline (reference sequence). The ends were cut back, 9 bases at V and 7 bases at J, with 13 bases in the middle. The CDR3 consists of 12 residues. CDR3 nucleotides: TGTGCCAGTAAGACAGGGAGGAACATTCAGTACTTC. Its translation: CASKTGRNIQYF.

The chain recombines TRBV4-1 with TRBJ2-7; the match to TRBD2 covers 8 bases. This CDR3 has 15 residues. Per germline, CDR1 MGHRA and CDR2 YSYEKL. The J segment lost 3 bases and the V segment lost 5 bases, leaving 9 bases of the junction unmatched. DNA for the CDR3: TGCGCCAGCAGCGTCGCGGCGGGGGGAAGCTACGAGCAGTACTTC. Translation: CASSVAAGGSYEQYF.

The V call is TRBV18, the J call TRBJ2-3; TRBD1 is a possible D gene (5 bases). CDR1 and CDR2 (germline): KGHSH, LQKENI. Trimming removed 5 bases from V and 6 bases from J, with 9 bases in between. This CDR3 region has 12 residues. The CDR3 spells CASSTRQDTQYF. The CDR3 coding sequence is TGTGCCAGCTCAACTCGACAGGATACGCAGTATTTT.

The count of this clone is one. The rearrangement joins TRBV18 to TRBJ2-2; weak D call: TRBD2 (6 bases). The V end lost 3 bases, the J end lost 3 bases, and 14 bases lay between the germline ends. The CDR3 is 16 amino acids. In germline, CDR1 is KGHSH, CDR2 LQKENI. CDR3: CASSPLLGEDTGELFF. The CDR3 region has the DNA TGTGCCAGCTCACCCCTTTTAGGGGAGGACACCGGGGAGCTGTTTTTT.

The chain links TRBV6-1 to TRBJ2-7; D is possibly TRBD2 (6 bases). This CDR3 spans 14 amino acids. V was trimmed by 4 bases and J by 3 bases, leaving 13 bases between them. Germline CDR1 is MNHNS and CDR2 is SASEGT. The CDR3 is CASSVLDGGYEQYF. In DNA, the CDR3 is TGTGCCAGCAGTGTGTTGGACGGGGGCTACGAGCAGTACTTC.

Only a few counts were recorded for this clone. This CDR3 reads CASSYQGGDTEAFF. CDR3 nucleotides: TGTGCCAGCAGTTACCAGGGAGGGGACACTGAAGCTTTCTTT. The chain couples TRBV6-6 to TRBJ1-1; TRBD1 is a possible D gene (5 bases). The CDR3 is 14 residues long. The V and J ends lost 2 bases and 3 bases respectively, with 10 bases between them. Germline V gene lookup returns CDR1 MNHNY and CDR2 SVGAGI (reference sequence).

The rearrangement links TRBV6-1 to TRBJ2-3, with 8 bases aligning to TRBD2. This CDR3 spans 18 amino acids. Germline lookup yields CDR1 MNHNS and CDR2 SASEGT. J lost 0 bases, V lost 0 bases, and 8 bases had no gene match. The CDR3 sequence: CASSEAVGGGWSTDTQYF. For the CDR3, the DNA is TGTGCCAGCAGTGAAGCTGTGGGCGGGGGGTGGAGCACAGATACGCAGTATTTT.

In DNA, the CDR3 is TGTGCCAGCAGTTTCGGGACAGGGTATCAAGAGACCCAGTACTTC. Its translation: CASSFGTGYQETQYF. V and J are TRBV27 and TRBJ2-5, with 9 bases aligning to TRBD1. Germline CDR1 is MNHEY and CDR2 is SMNVEV (reference sequence). V trimming: 3 bases; J trimming: 2 bases; junction bases outside the gene matches: 4. The CDR3 length is 15 residues.

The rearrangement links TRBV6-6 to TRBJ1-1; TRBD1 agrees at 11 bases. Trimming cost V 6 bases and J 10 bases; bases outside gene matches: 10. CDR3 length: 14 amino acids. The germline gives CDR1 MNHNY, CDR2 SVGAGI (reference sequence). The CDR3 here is CASSLDRGLWGAFF. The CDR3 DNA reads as TGTGCCAGCAGCTTGGACAGGGGGCTTTGGGGAGCTTTCTTT.

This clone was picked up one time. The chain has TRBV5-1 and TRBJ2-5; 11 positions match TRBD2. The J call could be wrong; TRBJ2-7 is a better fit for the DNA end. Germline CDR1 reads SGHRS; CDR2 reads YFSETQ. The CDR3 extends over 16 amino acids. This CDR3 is CASSRRTSGGTYEQYF. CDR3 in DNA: TGCGCCAGCAGCCGTAGAACTAGCGGGGGAACCTACGAGCAGTACTTC.

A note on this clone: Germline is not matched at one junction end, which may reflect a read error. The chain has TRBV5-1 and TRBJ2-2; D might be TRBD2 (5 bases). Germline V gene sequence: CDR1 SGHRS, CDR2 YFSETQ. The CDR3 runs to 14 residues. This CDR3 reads CASSLAQRYGELFF. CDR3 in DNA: TGTGCCAGCAGCTTGGCCCAGCGGTACGGGGAGCTGTTTTTT.

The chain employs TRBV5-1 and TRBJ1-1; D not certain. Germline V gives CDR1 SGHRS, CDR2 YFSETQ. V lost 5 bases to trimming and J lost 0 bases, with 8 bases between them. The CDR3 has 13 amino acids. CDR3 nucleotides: TGCGCCAGCAGACTTAGCGTGAACACTGAAGCTTTCTTT. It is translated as CASRLSVNTEAFF.

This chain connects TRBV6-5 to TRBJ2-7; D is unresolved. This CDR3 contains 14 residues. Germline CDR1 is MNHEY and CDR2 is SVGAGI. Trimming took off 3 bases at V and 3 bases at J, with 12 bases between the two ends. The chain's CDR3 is CASSYDTEDYEQYF. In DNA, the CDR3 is TGTGCCAGCAGTTATGACACCGAAGACTACGAGCAGTACTTC.

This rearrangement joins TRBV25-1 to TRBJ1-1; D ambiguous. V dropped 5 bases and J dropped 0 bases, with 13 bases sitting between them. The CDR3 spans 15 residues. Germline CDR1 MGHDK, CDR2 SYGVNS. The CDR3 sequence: CASSLGGNMNTEAFF. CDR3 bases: TGTGCCAGCAGTCTTGGAGGAAACATGAACACTGAAGCTTTCTTT.